The rows below give T cell receptor beta chains drawn from one sample of a study of a mutant IDH1 vaccine in newly diagnosed glioma. Generated by immunoSEQ multiplex PCR, the TCRdb table keeps only in-frame clones and is missing some. Here the sample spans about 98,000 clones, approximately 90% being singletons. Sample: PBMCs, taken from a glioma patient treated with radiotherapy, temozolomide or both. These receptor sequences come from a woman aged 50 to 65 with glioma. CDR3s include the opening cysteine and the closing phenylalanine or tryptophan. The D gene is left open where the match is weak. Size tells how often a clone was seen (once, few, many) or the class of an expanded clone, and some rows leave it out.

V	J	size	D	CDR3	DNA
TRBV18	TRBJ1-6	NA	NA	CASSPPTGGSPLHF	TGTGCCAGCTCACCACCGACGGGGGGTTCACCCCTCCACTTT
TRBV27	TRBJ2-1	NA	NA	CASSLSSLQGYNEQFF	TGTGCCAGCAGCCTCAGTTCCCTTCAAGGGTACAATGAGCAGTTCTTC
TRBV11-2	TRBJ2-7	NA	NA	CASSYGFSYEQYF	TGTGCCAGCAGCTATGGCTTCTCCTACGAGCAGTACTTC
TRBV6-9	TRBJ2-7	NA	TRBD1	CASSYEQGFYEQYF	TGTGCCAGCAGTTATGAACAGGGGTTTTACGAGCAGTACTTC
TRBV28	TRBJ1-2	NA	TRBD1	CASSSETGGIGGYTF	TGTGCCAGCAGTTCAGAGACAGGGGGTATAGGCGGCTACACCTTC
TRBV7-8	TRBJ1-5	NA	NA	CASSLIGRQPQHF	TGTGCCAGCAGCTTAATTGGGAGACAGCCCCAGCATTTT
TRBV19	TRBJ1-5	NA	NA	CASSIEGNQPQHF	TGTGCCAGTAGTATAGAGGGCAATCAGCCCCAGCATTTT
TRBV30	TRBJ2-7	NA	TRBD1	CAWRRPLPGQPLRYF	TGTGCCTGGAGACGACCGCTACCGGGACAGCCCCTGAGGTACTTC
TRBV5-6	TRBJ2-7	NA	NA	CASSLGGTLSYEQYF	TGTGCCAGCAGCTTGGGAGGGACCCTATCCTACGAGCAGTACTTC
TRBV9	TRBJ1-5	few	NA	CASSVGPDQPQHF	TGTGCCAGCAGCGTAGGTCCCGATCAGCCCCAGCATTTT
TRBV7-2	TRBJ2-5	NA	TRBD2	CASSLAASGIETQYF	TGTGCCAGCAGCTTAGCGGCTAGCGGGATCGAGACCCAGTACTTC
TRBV4-1	TRBJ2-1	NA	TRBD1	CASSPGTGGHNEQFF	TGCGCCAGCAGCCCCGGGACAGGGGGGCACAATGAGCAGTTCTTC
TRBV5-1	TRBJ1-2	NA	TRBD1	CASSLNGQAITNYGYTF	TGCGCCAGCAGCTTGAATGGACAGGCTATCACTAACTATGGCTACACCTTC
TRBV7-3	TRBJ1-1	NA	TRBD1	CASRRRTGERGTEAFF	TGTGCCAGCAGACGACGCACAGGGGAGAGGGGCACTGAAGCTTTCTTT
TRBV5-1	TRBJ1-4	NA	NA	CASSLVGANEKLFF	TGCGCCAGCAGCTTGGTGGGGGCGAATGAAAAACTGTTTTTT
TRBV2	TRBJ2-5	NA	TRBD2	CASSELAGIFGFAETQYF	TGTGCCAGCAGTGAACTAGCGGGGATCTTCGGATTTGCGGAGACCCAGTACTTC
TRBV11-2	TRBJ1-1	NA	NA	CASSIRANTEAFF	TGTGCCAGCAGCATACGGGCCAACACTGAAGCTTTCTTT
TRBV19	TRBJ2-4	NA	NA	CASSPLRPGENIQYF	TGTGCCAGTAGTCCCCTCCGTCCGGGCGAAAACATTCAGTACTTC
TRBV10-3	TRBJ1-2	NA	TRBD1	CAISENRGFDYGYTF	TGTGCCATCAGTGAAAACAGGGGGTTTGACTATGGCTACACCTTC
TRBV30	TRBJ2-3	NA	NA	CAWTLLGRVTDTQYF	TGTGCCTGGACTCTGCTCGGAAGAGTCACAGATACGCAGTATTTT
TRBV28	TRBJ2-2	NA	NA	CASSLRKSLNTGELFF	TGTGCCAGCAGTTTGCGAAAGTCTTTGAACACCGGGGAGCTGTTTTTT
TRBV2	TRBJ1-2	NA	NA	CASSDTPYGYTF	TGTGCCAGCAGTGACACACCCTATGGCTACACCTTC
TRBV2	TRBJ2-3	NA	TRBD2	CASSGRGGLAAPTQYF	TGTGCCAGCAGTGGAAGAGGGGGACTAGCGGCTCCGACGCAGTATTTT
TRBV18	TRBJ1-1	NA	TRBD1	CASFPDRQNTEAFF	TGTGCCAGCTTCCCGGACAGGCAGAACACTGAAGCTTTCTTT
TRBV21-1	TRBJ1-5	NA	NA	CASSQEEDDSNQPQHF	TGTGCCAGCAGCCAGGAAGAGGACGATAGCAATCAGCCCCAGCATTTT
TRBV28	TRBJ2-1	NA	NA	CASSLPVGEQFF	TGTGCCAGCAGCCTGCCCGTAGGTGAGCAGTTCTTC
TRBV5-1	TRBJ2-7	NA	TRBD1	CASSSLGTGVYEQYF	TGCGCCAGCAGCTCCCTCGGGACAGGGGTTTACGAGCAGTACTTC
TRBV27	TRBJ1-2	NA	NA	CASRPTARGGYTF	TGTGCCAGCAGACCGACAGCGAGGGGTGGCTACACCTTC
TRBV7-9	TRBJ1-3	NA	NA	CASSTGGSGNTIYF	TGTGCCAGCAGCACTGGGGGGTCTGGAAACACCATATATTTT
TRBV5-6	TRBJ2-5	NA	NA	CASVAGAIQETQYF	TGTGCCAGCGTGGCAGGGGCTATCCAAGAGACCCAGTACTTC
TRBV11-2	TRBJ2-1	NA	TRBD1	CASRQTTGTGVFF	TGTGCCAGCAGACAGACCACCGGGACAGGGGTTTTCTTC
TRBV18	TRBJ1-6	NA	NA	CASSPMSDDNSPLHF	TGTGCCAGCTCACCAATGTCGGATGATAATTCACCCCTCCACTTT
TRBV5-8	TRBJ1-4	once	NA	CASSLRLQGSGEKLFF	TGTGCCAGCAGCTTAAGACTTCAGGGTTCGGGTGAAAAACTGTTTTTT
TRBV7-8	TRBJ2-7	NA	TRBD2	CASSSTSGPLLEQYF	TGTGCCAGCAGCTCCACTAGCGGGCCACTCCTCGAGCAGTACTTC
TRBV7-9	TRBJ2-5	NA	TRBD2	CASSLGTSGRETQYF	TGTGCCAGCAGCTTAGGGACTAGCGGGAGAGAGACCCAGTACTTC
TRBV28	TRBJ2-5	NA	NA	CASSSPGGEETQYF	TGTGCCAGCAGTTCCCCCGGGGGCGAGGAGACCCAGTACTTC